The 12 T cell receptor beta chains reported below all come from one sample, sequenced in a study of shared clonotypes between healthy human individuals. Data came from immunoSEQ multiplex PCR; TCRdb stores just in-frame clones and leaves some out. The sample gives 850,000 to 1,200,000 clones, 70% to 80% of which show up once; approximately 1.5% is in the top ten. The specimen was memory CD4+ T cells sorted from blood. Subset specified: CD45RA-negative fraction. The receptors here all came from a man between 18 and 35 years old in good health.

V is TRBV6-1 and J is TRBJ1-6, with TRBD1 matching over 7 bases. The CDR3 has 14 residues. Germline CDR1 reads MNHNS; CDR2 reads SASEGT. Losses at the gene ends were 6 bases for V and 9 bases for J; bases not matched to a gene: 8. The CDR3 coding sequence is TGTGCCAGCAGGGATACAGGGGATGTTTCACCCCTCCACTTT. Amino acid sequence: CASRDTGDVSPLHF.

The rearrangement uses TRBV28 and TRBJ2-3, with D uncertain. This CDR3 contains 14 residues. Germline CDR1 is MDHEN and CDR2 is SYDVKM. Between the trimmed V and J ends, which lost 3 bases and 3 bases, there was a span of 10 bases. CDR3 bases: TGTGCCAGCAGTTTGAGAAAGATGACAGATACGCAGTATTTT. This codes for CASSLRKMTDTQYF. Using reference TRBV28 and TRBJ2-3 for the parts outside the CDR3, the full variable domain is DVKVTQSSRYLVKRTGEKVFLECVQDMDHENMFWYRQDPGLGLRLIYFSYDVKMKEKGDIPEGYSVSREKKERFSLILESASTNQTSMYLCASSLRKMTDTQYFGPGTRLTVL.

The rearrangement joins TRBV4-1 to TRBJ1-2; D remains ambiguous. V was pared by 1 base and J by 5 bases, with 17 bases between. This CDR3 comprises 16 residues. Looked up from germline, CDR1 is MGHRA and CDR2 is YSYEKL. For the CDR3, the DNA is TGCGCCAGCAGCCAAGTACTCGCTGAAGATAGATATGGCTACACCTTC. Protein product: CASSQVLAEDRYGYTF.

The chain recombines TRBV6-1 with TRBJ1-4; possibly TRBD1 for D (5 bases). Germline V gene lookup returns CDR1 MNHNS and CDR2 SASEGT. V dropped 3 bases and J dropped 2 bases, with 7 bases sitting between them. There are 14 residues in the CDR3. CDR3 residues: CASSDRGTNEKLFF. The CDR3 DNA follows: TGTGCCAGCAGTGATAGGGGCACTAATGAAAAACTGTTTTTT.

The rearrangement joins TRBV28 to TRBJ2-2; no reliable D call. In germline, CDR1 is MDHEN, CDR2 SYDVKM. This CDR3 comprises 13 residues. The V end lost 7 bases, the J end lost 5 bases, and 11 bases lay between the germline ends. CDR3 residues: CASTSTRTGELFF. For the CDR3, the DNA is TGTGCCAGCACCTCAACAAGGACCGGGGAGCTGTTTTTT.

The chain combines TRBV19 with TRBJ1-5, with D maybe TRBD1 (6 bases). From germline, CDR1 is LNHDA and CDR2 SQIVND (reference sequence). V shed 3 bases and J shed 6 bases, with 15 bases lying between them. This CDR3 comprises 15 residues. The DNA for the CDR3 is TGTGCCAGTAGTATGTCGGGGGCTTGGGTTCAGCCCCAGCATTTT. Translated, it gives CASSMSGAWVQPQHF.

CDR3 sequence reads: CASSARTGGTGELFF. In DNA form, the CDR3 reads TGTGCCAGCAGCGCCCGGACAGGGGGAACCGGGGAGCTGTTTTTT. This rearrangement joins TRBV7-9 to TRBJ2-2; 10 bases fit TRBD1. The CDR3 extends over 15 amino acids. CDR1 SEHNR and CDR2 FQNEAQ come from the germline V gene (reference sequence). V shed 5 bases, J shed 5 bases, and the junction held 5 bases outside the gene matches.

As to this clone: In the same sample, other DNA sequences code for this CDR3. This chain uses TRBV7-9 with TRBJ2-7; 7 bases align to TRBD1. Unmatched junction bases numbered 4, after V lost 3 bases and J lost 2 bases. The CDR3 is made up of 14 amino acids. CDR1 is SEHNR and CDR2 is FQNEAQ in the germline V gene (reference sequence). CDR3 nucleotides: TGTGCCAGCAGCTTGGGGACAGTCGCCTACGAGCAGTACTTC. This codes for CASSLGTVAYEQYF.

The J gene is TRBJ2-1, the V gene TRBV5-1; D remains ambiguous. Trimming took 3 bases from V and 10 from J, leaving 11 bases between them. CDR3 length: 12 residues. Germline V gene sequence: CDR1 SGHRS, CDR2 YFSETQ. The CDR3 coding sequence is TGCGCCAGCAGCTCATCAGCGAGCGAGCAGTTCTTC. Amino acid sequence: CASSSSASEQFF.

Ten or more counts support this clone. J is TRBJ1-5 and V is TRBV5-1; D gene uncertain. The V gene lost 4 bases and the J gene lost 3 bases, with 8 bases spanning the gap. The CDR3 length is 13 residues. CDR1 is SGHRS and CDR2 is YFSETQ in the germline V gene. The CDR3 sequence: CASSREPNQPQHF. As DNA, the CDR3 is TGCGCCAGCAGCCGCGAACCCAATCAGCCCCAGCATTTT.

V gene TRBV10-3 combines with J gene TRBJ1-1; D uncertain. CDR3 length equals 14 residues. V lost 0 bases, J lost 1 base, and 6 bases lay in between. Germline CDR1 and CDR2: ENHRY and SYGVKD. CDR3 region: CAISESDGNTEAFF. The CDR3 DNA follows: TGTGCCATCAGTGAGTCCGACGGGAACACTGAAGCTTTCTTT.

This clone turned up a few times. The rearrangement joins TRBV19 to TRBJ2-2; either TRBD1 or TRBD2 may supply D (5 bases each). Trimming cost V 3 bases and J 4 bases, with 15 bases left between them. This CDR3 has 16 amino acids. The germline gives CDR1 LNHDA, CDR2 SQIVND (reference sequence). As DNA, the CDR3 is TGTGCCAGTAGTATGAGGGACCTACGCGGCACCGGGGAGCTGTTTTTT. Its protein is CASSMRDLRGTGELFF.